These 9 T cell receptor beta chains originate from one sample sequenced in a study of T-cell memory formation after mild COVID-19 (TCRdb year 2021). To prepare the library, 5' RACE was applied. The run used an Illumina NovaSeq 6000. Starting from the raw public reads, TCRdb applied fastp trimming at Q25, assembled clones with MiXCR and retained in-frame beta chains. Here each entry gathers all rows of one CDR3 protein and keeps the most common genes and DNA. This sample holds around 340,000 distinct CDR3 sequences; 10% to 15% were observed only once. The ten largest clonotypes hold roughly a fifth of the sample. The sample was PBMCs or a T cell subset sorted from them (not recorded which). Every receptor here comes from a man aged 18 to 29 who had mild COVID-19 (a few samples of this study predate the infection). The sample titles of this study are shuffled in the database, so cell type and time point are left out; the donor was told from shared clones.

This clonotype was recorded a few times. The gene calls are TRBV5-1 and TRBJ2-7; 8 nucleotides match TRBD1. The germline V gene has CDR1 SGHRS and CDR2 YFSETQ. V lost 0 bases to trimming and J lost 3 bases; unmatched junction nucleotides: 5. The CDR3 is 15 amino acids. The CDR3 bases are TGCGCCAGCAGCTTGGGGACAGGGATTTTCTACGAGCAGTACTTC. Encoded protein: CASSLGTGIFYEQYF.

This clonotype came up a few times. The gene calls are TRBV12-5 and TRBJ2-3; D gene unclear. The CDR3 is made up of 13 amino acids. V was pared by 5 bases and J by 2 bases, with 8 bases between. In germline, CDR1 is LGHNT, CDR2 FRNRAP. The CDR3 here is CASGRDPTDTQYF. In DNA form, the CDR3 reads TGTGCTAGTGGTAGGGATCCCACAGATACGCAGTATTTT.

The J gene is TRBJ1-1, the V gene TRBV12-3 or TRBV12-4; possible D gene TRBD1, 5 bases. The V and J ends lost 5 bases and 0 bases respectively, with 16 bases between them. This CDR3 spans 16 amino acids. The CDR3 bases are TGTGCCAGCAGTCCCCTACCAGGGACCTTGAACACTGAAGCTTTCTTT. Its protein product is CASSPLPGTLNTEAFF.

This clonotype has only a few counts. The chain links TRBV6-5 to TRBJ1-1; weak D call: TRBD1 (5 bases). V was cut by 9 bases and J by 7 bases, with 24 bases left in between. CDR1 and CDR2 from the germline V gene are MNHEY and SVGAGI. CDR3 length: 15 residues. The DNA of the CDR3 is TGTGCCAGTCACCCCGGGACTGCTATTGGGGATGAAGCTTTCTTT. Encoded protein: CASHPGTAIGDEAFF.

This clonotype was observed a few times. The V call is TRBV4-1, the J call TRBJ2-7; unclear D gene. The CDR3 sequence is 14 residues long. Germline V CDR1 and CDR2: MGHRA, YSYEKL. V dropped 4 bases and J dropped 0 bases, with 10 bases sitting between them. As DNA, the CDR3 is TGCGCCAGCAGCCTATACGAGAGCTCCTACGAGCAGTACGTC. Translation gives CASSLYESSYEQYV.

This clonotype has at least ten counts. The rearrangement joins TRBV28 to TRBJ2-5; D gene uncertain. The CDR3 covers 12 residues. V was trimmed by 3 bases and J by 6 bases, leaving 8 bases between them. Germline-derived CDR1 and CDR2 are MDHEN and SYDVKM. The CDR3 bases are TGTGCCAGCAGTTTCACGGGTCAGACCCAGTACTTC. This encodes CASSFTGQTQYF.

The chain employs TRBV6-2 or TRBV6-3 and TRBJ2-7, with 9 bases identical to TRBD2. This CDR3 has 16 amino acids. Losses at the gene ends were 0 bases for V and 4 bases for J; bases not matched to a gene: 7. Germline CDR1 reads MNHEY; CDR2 reads SVGEGT. CDR3 sequence (DNA): TGTGCCAGCAGTTACTCCCCAGCTAGCGGGGTTTACGAGCAGTACGTC. It specifies CASSYSPASGVYEQYV.

This clonotype turned up a few times. The chain joins TRBV7-9 to TRBJ2-7; D is possibly TRBD2 (5 bases). This CDR3 comprises 16 residues. Between the trimmed V and J ends, which lost 5 bases and 0 bases, there was a span of 17 bases. CDR1 and CDR2 from the germline V gene are SEHNR and FQNEAQ (reference sequence). CDR3 in amino acids: CASSPREGVDSYEQYF. CDR3 DNA sequence: TGTGCCAGCAGCCCCCGTGAGGGCGTGGACTCCTACGAGCAGTACTTC.

This clonotype was detected only a few times. The chain combines TRBV7-9 with TRBJ2-3, with TRBD1 as a possible D gene (6 bases). Trimming took off 4 bases at V and 0 bases at J, with 14 bases between the two ends. The CDR3 loop spans 16 amino acids. CDR1 and CDR2 (germline): SEHNR, FQNEAQ (reference sequence). CDR3 in DNA: TGTGCCAGCAGCTCCAGGGGCCTTACTAGCACAGATACGCAGTATTTT. Translated, it gives CASSSRGLTSTDTQYF.